The clone carrying this T cell receptor (beta chain) was detected ten times or more. Antigen unknown. The CDR3 length is 14 residues. V was trimmed by 5 bases and J by 4 bases, leaving 14 bases between them. From germline, CDR1 is SGHVS and CDR2 FQNEAQ. The data stem from a study of T cells in Graves' hyperthyroidism and ophthalmopathy. Criteria for exclusion of patients were uncontrolled infection, other autoimmune disease, pregnancy or lactation. For the diagnoses, clinical symptoms, serum thyroxine and TRAb, thyroid ultrasound and orbital computed tomography were used. The study, taken as a whole, reports: Before onset, by a median of about seven months, the model predicted ophthalmopathy.

Amplified regions were TCR beta CDR3 sequences from RNA transcripts. The HTBI primer set drove a first-round RT-PCR of the TCR CDR3. Each CDR3 protein is one row after TCRdb ran MiXCR on the multiplex PCR reads. The sample has approximately 300,000 distinct CDR3 sequences; about 15% are singletons. This receptor was obtained from a young man with Graves' hyperthyroidism. What was sequenced was blood. The chain links TRBV7-8 to TRBJ2-5; D gene uncertain. The CDR3 here is CASSHPPVRETQYF. The CDR3, as DNA: TGTGCCAGCAGCCACCCCCCGGTGCGAGAGACCCAGTACTTC.